This T cell receptor beta chain comes out of a study of blood T cell repertoires in COVID-19. Turning to the study itself: T cells, B-cell-depleted T cells, or PBMCs provided the cDNA or gDNA that served as material.

The CDR3 loop spans 13 amino acids. With 8 bases clipped from V and 3 bases from J, the junction kept 4 bases outside the gene matches. Germline CDR1 MNHEY, CDR2 SMNVEV (reference sequence). Clones were read by immunoSEQ multiplex PCR, and TCRdb kept only the in-frame ones, dropping some. The sample holds 150,000 to 200,000 clones, around three quarters seen once. Sample: peripheral blood. This clonotype originated in a man between 60 and 75 years old with active or convalescent COVID-19. The chain recombines TRBV27 with TRBJ1-2; 9 positions agree with TRBD1. The CDR3 DNA reads as TGTGCCAGCTCAACAGGGGGCGACTATGGCTACACCTTC. Protein product: CASSTGGDYGYTF.